The present T cell receptor (beta chain) was sequenced within a study of post-analysis software for immune sequencing data. The CDR3 length is 16 residues. The germline gives CDR1 SGHRS, CDR2 YFSETQ. Trimming cost V 5 bases and J 6 bases; bases outside gene matches: 13. This clonotype was observed at least ten times. Its antigen remains unidentified. Study-wide findings and caveats: Relative to controls, patients had 4 or 5 TRBV segments at higher frequency, with TRBV5-6, TRBV5-1 and TRBV20-1 among these. By F measure, strong co-clustering occurred among samples prepared in the same batch.

Included in the TCR beta cDNA libraries were unique molecular identifiers. There were roughly 0.85 to 11 million T cells, and about 540,000 cDNA molecules came from them. Each CDR3 protein is one row after TCRdb ran MiXCR on the PCR reads. This table holds some 690,000 distinct CDR3 sequences, 25% to 30% found once. The receptor's source is a girl aged 5-17 years with multiple sclerosis. This rearrangement joins TRBV5-1 to TRBJ2-1, with 8 positions matching TRBD2. The specimen sequenced was blood. The DNA of the CDR3 is TGCGCCAGCAGTGGGCGATGGAGCGGGAGTGGCAATGAGCAGTTCTTC. Translation gives CASSGRWSGSGNEQFF.